The rows below give T cell receptor beta chains drawn from one sample of a study of Ad26.COV2.S vaccination and SARS-CoV-2 variants. TCRdb's table, derived via immunoSEQ multiplex PCR, lists solely in-frame clones and lacks some. The sample contains approximately 140,000 clones, 80% to 90% of which appear only once. Material: peripheral blood, obtained after recovery from COVID-19. These receptors were taken from a human donor who had recovered from COVID-19. The CDR3 runs from the conserved cysteine through the conserved F or W. A D gene is named only where the DNA matches it firmly. Rows give clone size only sometimes, using once, few, many, or a class for an expanded clone.

j_gene,abundance,d_gene,v_gene,CDR3nt,CDR3aa
TRBJ2-1,.,.,TRBV4-1,TGCGCCAGCAGCCAAGATAGCCGGGTCCCCTACAATGAGCAGTTCTTC,CASSQDSRVPYNEQFF
TRBJ1-2,.,.,TRBV6-5,TGTGCCAGCAGTTCCGACGGGAACACTAACTATGGCTACACCTTC,CASSSDGNTNYGYTF
TRBJ1-1,few,.,TRBV4-1,TGCGCCAGCAGCCAAGTGCGGACACGTCGGATCGCTGAAGCTTTCTTT,CASSQVRTRRIAEAFF
TRBJ2-2,.,TRBD1,TRBV6-6,TGTGCCAGCAGTTCCTCGGGACAGGGGCCCCGTGGGGAGCTGTTTTTT,CASSSSGQGPRGELFF
TRBJ2-3,.,TRBD1,TRBV19,TGTGCCAGTAGTATTGGGGACAGGGGGTTCGCAGATACGCAGTATTTT,CASSIGDRGFADTQYF
TRBJ1-6,.,TRBD1,TRBV27,TGTGCCAGCAGTCTTACAGGGGGCGAGGGTTCACCCCTCCACTTT,CASSLTGGEGSPLHF
TRBJ2-7,.,.,TRBV5-4,TGTGCCAGCAGCTTGGGAGGTAGGGGGACCTATCTTACCCACGAGCAGTACTTC,CASSLGGRGTYLTHEQYF
TRBJ2-2,.,.,TRBV15,TGTGCCACCAGGCTAGTTGTCACCGGGGAGCTGTTTTTT,CATRLVVTGELFF
TRBJ1-4,.,.,TRBV6-2/TRBV6-3,TGTGCCAGCAGTTATCGGAGCGACAGGAAAAAACTGTTTTTT,CASSYRSDRKKLFF
TRBJ1-2,.,.,TRBV6-1,TGTGCCAGCAGTGAATGGAGTAGGCAGCCCGGCTACACCTTC,CASSEWSRQPGYTF
TRBJ2-3,.,.,TRBV2,TGTGCCAGCAGTGAACGGGGGACAGATACGCAGTATTTT,CASSERGTDTQYF
TRBJ2-1,.,.,TRBV7-8,TGTGCCAGCAGCCACATCGCGGGGGGACAGGGAGGAGTTGAGCAGTTCTTC,CASSHIAGGQGGVEQFF
TRBJ2-1,once,.,TRBV6-5,TGTGCCAGCGAAGACGGACCCCCCTACAATGAGCAGTTCTTC,CASEDGPPYNEQFF
TRBJ2-3,once,TRBD1,TRBV3-1/TRBV3-2,TGTGCCAGCAGGACAGGGTCTACAGATACGCAGTATTTT,CASRTGSTDTQYF
TRBJ2-7,.,.,TRBV7-9,TGTGCCAGCAGCCAGGGGGGGTTGGTCGAGCAGTACTTC,CASSQGGLVEQYF
TRBJ1-5,.,.,TRBV28,TGTGCCAGCAGTTTAGTGGGGGCGACGCAGCCCCAGCATTTT,CASSLVGATQPQHF
TRBJ1-2,.,.,TRBV30,TGTGCCTGGGCCAGTCATCAACCGGGACATAACTATGGCTACACCTTC,CAWASHQPGHNYGYTF